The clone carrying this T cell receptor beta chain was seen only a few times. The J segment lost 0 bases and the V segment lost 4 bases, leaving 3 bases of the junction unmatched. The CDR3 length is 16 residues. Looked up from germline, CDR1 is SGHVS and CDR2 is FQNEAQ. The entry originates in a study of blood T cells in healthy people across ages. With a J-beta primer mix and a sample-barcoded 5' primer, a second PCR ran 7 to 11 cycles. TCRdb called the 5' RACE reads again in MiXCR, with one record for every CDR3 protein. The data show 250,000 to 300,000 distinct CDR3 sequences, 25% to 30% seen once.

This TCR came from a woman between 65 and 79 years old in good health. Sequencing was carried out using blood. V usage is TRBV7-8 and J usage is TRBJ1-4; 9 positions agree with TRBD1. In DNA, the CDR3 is TGTGCCAGCAGCTGGGGACAGGGTCCAACTAATGAAAAACTGTTTTTT. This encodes CASSWGQGPTNEKLFF.